A selection of T cell receptor beta chains follows, all from one sample in a study of cytomegalovirus exposure and HLA in healthy donors. Measured with immunoSEQ multiplex PCR; TCRdb has only the in-frame clones, and not every one. The sample includes 200,000 to 250,000 clones, more than 85% of them seen just once. The specimen was PBMCs. Receptors originate from a woman between 18 and 29 years old in good health and CMV-seronegative. The CDR3 runs from the conserved cysteine through the conserved F or W. D genes are given only for firm matches. The size field is filled for only some rows; it gives once, few, many or a size class.

D: NA; size: NA; V: TRBV10-3; J: TRBJ1-3; CDR3: CAISESDSSGNTIYF; DNA: TGTGCCATCAGTGAGTCGGACAGCTCTGGAAACACCATATATTTT
D: TRBD2; size: NA; V: TRBV7-9; J: TRBJ2-1; CDR3: CASSLGTMSEQFF; DNA: TGTGCCAGCAGCTTGGGGACTATGAGTGAGCAGTTCTTC
D: NA; size: NA; V: TRBV5-1; J: TRBJ1-2; CDR3: CASSLAGQGVGYTF; DNA: TGCGCCAGCAGCTTGGCCGGCCAAGGGGTTGGCTACACCTTC
D: NA; size: NA; V: TRBV4-1; J: TRBJ1-2; CDR3: CASSRDNMRAGGYTF; DNA: TGCGCCAGCAGCCGAGACAACATGAGGGCAGGTGGCTACACCTTC
D: TRBD2; size: NA; V: TRBV7-2; J: TRBJ2-7; CDR3: CASSRTSGSHEQYF; DNA: TGTGCCAGCAGCAGGACTAGCGGGTCCCACGAGCAGTACTTC
D: TRBD2; size: NA; V: TRBV27; J: TRBJ2-2; CDR3: CASSLLAGGNTGELFF; DNA: TGTGCCAGCAGTTTACTTGCGGGGGGGAACACCGGGGAGCTGTTTTTT
D: TRBD1; size: few; V: TRBV6-1; J: TRBJ1-1; CDR3: CASSESVNRGRTEAFF; DNA: TGTGCCAGCAGTGAATCGGTTAACAGGGGGCGAACTGAAGCTTTCTTT
D: TRBD1; size: NA; V: TRBV6-5; J: TRBJ2-5; CDR3: CASRQDRDQETQYF; DNA: TGTGCCAGCAGACAGGACAGGGACCAAGAGACCCAGTACTTC
D: TRBD1; size: NA; V: TRBV27; J: TRBJ2-2; CDR3: CASSFSGTGLRGELFF; DNA: TGTGCCAGCAGTTTCTCCGGGACAGGCCTGAGGGGGGAGCTGTTTTTT
D: TRBD1; size: NA; V: TRBV7-2; J: TRBJ1-6; CDR3: CASSPNRQGPPLHF; DNA: TGTGCCAGCAGCCCCAACCGACAGGGCCCACCCCTCCACTTT
D: TRBD1; size: NA; V: TRBV5-8; J: TRBJ1-5; CDR3: CASSLGDRVGQPQHF; DNA: TGTGCCAGCAGCTTGGGGGACAGGGTAGGCCAGCCCCAGCATTTT
D: TRBD1; size: NA; V: TRBV6-5; J: TRBJ1-6; CDR3: CASSISTGVSPLHF; DNA: TGTGCCAGCAGTATCTCAACAGGGGTCTCACCCCTCCACTTT
D: NA; size: once; V: TRBV19; J: TRBJ2-1; CDR3: CASSIGTAIYNEQFF; DNA: TGTGCCAGTAGTATAGGGACAGCTATCTACAATGAGCAGTTCTTC
D: TRBD2; size: NA; V: TRBV14; J: TRBJ2-2; CDR3: CASSQFAGVDTGELFF; DNA: TGTGCCAGCAGCCAATTTGCGGGGGTGGACACCGGGGAGCTGTTTTTT
D: NA; size: NA; V: TRBV4-2; J: TRBJ1-4; CDR3: CASSQEGGVREKLFF; DNA: TGTGCCAGCAGCCAAGAGGGAGGGGTTCGGGAAAAACTGTTTTTT
D: TRBD1; size: NA; V: TRBV7-2; J: TRBJ1-1; CDR3: CASTEQGPDTEAFF; DNA: TGTGCCAGCACCGAACAGGGGCCTGACACTGAAGCTTTCTTT
D: TRBD1; size: NA; V: TRBV20-1; J: TRBJ1-2; CDR3: CSATGTDYTF; DNA: TGCAGTGCCACCGGGACAGACTACACCTTC
D: NA; size: NA; V: TRBV27; J: TRBJ2-1; CDR3: CASSLRTANEQFF; DNA: TGTGCCAGCAGTCTCCGGACAGCCAATGAGCAGTTCTTC
D: NA; size: NA; V: TRBV5-6; J: TRBJ2-7; CDR3: CASSLGAGTYSYEQYF; DNA: TGTGCCAGCAGCTTGGGCGCAGGTACCTATTCCTACGAGCAGTACTTC
D: NA; size: NA; V: TRBV7-3; J: TRBJ1-1; CDR3: CASSLNTNTEAFF; DNA: TGTGCCAGCAGCTTAAACACCAACACTGAAGCTTTCTTT
D: NA; size: NA; V: TRBV27; J: TRBJ2-7; CDR3: CASSLTGVSYEQYF; DNA: TGTGCCAGCAGTTTGACGGGAGTAAGCTACGAGCAGTACTTC
D: NA; size: NA; V: TRBV5-6; J: TRBJ1-1; CDR3: CASSLARGQRTMNTEAFF; DNA: TGTGCCAGCAGCTTGGCCCGTGGACAGCGTACCATGAACACTGAAGCTTTCTTT
D: TRBD1; size: NA; V: TRBV7-8; J: TRBJ1-2; CDR3: CASSPTGVGGYTF; DNA: TGTGCCAGCAGCCCGACAGGGGTGGGTGGCTACACCTTC
D: TRBD2; size: NA; V: TRBV11-3; J: TRBJ2-3; CDR3: CASRPTSGSTDTQYF; DNA: TGTGCCAGCAGGCCGACTAGCGGAAGCACAGATACGCAGTATTTT
D: NA; size: NA; V: TRBV12-2; J: TRBJ2-3; CDR3: CASRPFGSGSNTDTQYF; DNA: NA
D: NA; size: NA; V: TRBV9; J: TRBJ1-6; CDR3: CASSALTGALHF; DNA: TGTGCCAGCAGCGCCTTGACCGGGGCCCTCCACTTT
D: TRBD1; size: NA; V: TRBV4-2; J: TRBJ2-4; CDR3: CASSQLDRADIQYF; DNA: TGTGCCAGCAGCCAATTGGACAGGGCGGACATTCAGTACTTC
D: TRBD1; size: NA; V: TRBV2; J: TRBJ1-1; CDR3: CASSEEDRVRVIGEAFF; DNA: TGTGCCAGCAGCGAAGAAGACAGGGTACGGGTGATAGGAGAAGCTTTCTTT
D: TRBD2; size: once; V: TRBV2; J: TRBJ2-1; CDR3: CASRRSGGAGGEQFF; DNA: TGTGCCAGCAGGCGAAGCGGGGGGGCGGGTGGTGAGCAGTTCTTC
D: NA; size: few; V: TRBV2; J: TRBJ2-1; CDR3: CASGGGEQFF; DNA: TGTGCCAGCGGGGGCGGTGAGCAGTTCTTC
D: TRBD2; size: NA; V: TRBV5-4; J: TRBJ2-3; CDR3: CASSGAGGDTDTQYF; DNA: TGTGCCAGCAGCGGGGCGGGAGGGGATACGGATACGCAGTATTTT
D: NA; size: NA; V: TRBV2; J: TRBJ2-7; CDR3: CASRGDLYEQYF; DNA: TGTGCCAGCCGGGGTGACCTCTACGAGCAGTACTTC
D: TRBD1; size: NA; V: TRBV6-5; J: TRBJ1-3; CDR3: CASIRNRGPGNTIYF; DNA: TGTGCCAGCATTCGGAATAGGGGGCCTGGAAACACCATATATTTT
D: NA; size: once; V: TRBV7-9; J: TRBJ1-1; CDR3: CSSEEEERGFGNTEAFF; DNA: TGTTCCAGCGAGGAGGAGGAACGGGGGTTCGGGAACACTGAAGCTTTCTTT
D: TRBD1; size: few; V: TRBV29-1; J: TRBJ2-7; CDR3: CSVDDRGDEQYF; DNA: TGCAGCGTTGATGACAGGGGGGACGAGCAGTACTTC
D: NA; size: once; V: TRBV19; J: TRBJ1-5; CDR3: CASKLGRSNQPQHF; DNA: TGTGCCAGTAAACTCGGTCGTAGCAATCAGCCCCAGCATTTT
D: NA; size: NA; V: TRBV11-2; J: TRBJ1-3; CDR3: CASSLVGLAVSSGNTIYF; DNA: TGTGCCAGCAGCTTAGTTGGGTTAGCGGTGAGCTCTGGAAACACCATATATTTT
D: NA; size: NA; V: TRBV21-1; J: TRBJ2-7; CDR3: CASSLPGTLHEQYF; DNA: TGTGCCAGCAGCCTCCCCGGGACATTGCACGAGCAGTACTTC
D: TRBD1; size: few; V: TRBV28; J: TRBJ2-7; CDR3: CASSAPGQGGYEQYF; DNA: TGTGCCAGCAGTGCTCCCGGACAGGGAGGATACGAGCAGTACTTC
D: TRBD2; size: NA; V: TRBV7-2; J: TRBJ2-1; CDR3: CASSPGSGRGGGNEQFF; DNA: TGTGCCAGCAGTCCGGGCAGTGGGCGGGGGGGCGGGAATGAGCAGTTCTTC
D: TRBD2; size: few; V: TRBV5-4; J: TRBJ2-3; CDR3: CASSPGTSGRAGDTQYF; DNA: TGTGCCAGCAGCCCCGGGACTAGCGGGAGGGCCGGAGATACGCAGTATTTT
D: NA; size: once; V: TRBV6-6; J: TRBJ1-4; CDR3: CASSSPSNPTNEKLFF; DNA: TGTGCCAGCAGTTCCCCATCCAATCCAACTAATGAAAAACTGTTTTTT
D: NA; size: NA; V: TRBV5-1; J: TRBJ2-7; CDR3: CASTDSYEQYF; DNA: TGCGCCAGCACCGACAGCTACGAGCAGTACTTC
D: NA; size: NA; V: TRBV7-2; J: TRBJ1-2; CDR3: CASSLGTGTNYGYTF; DNA: TGTGCCAGCAGCTTAGGGACTGGAACTAACTATGGCTACACCTTC
D: NA; size: NA; V: TRBV2; J: TRBJ1-4; CDR3: CASSETWGNEKLFF; DNA: TGTGCCAGCAGTGAAACATGGGGCAATGAAAAACTGTTTTTT
D: NA; size: NA; V: TRBV5-5; J: TRBJ1-2; CDR3: CASSFGFLEGDTF; DNA: TGTGCCAGCAGCTTTGGATTTTTGGAGGGTGACACCTTC
D: TRBD1; size: NA; V: TRBV7-8; J: TRBJ1-2; CDR3: CASSYQGVDYGYTF; DNA: TGTGCCAGCAGCTACCAGGGGGTAGACTATGGCTACACCTTC
D: NA; size: few; V: TRBV16; J: TRBJ1-1; CDR3: CASSQVSVRSEAFF; DNA: TGTGCCAGCAGCCAAGTATCGGTGCGGAGTGAAGCTTTCTTT
D: NA; size: NA; V: TRBV6-1; J: TRBJ2-5; CDR3: CASRRETQYF; DNA: TGTGCCAGCAGGCGAGAGACCCAGTACTTC
D: TRBD2; size: NA; V: TRBV19; J: TRBJ2-1; CDR3: CASSRSGSSYNEQFF; DNA: TGTGCCAGTAGCCGTAGCGGGAGCTCCTACAATGAGCAGTTCTTC
D: NA; size: NA; V: TRBV27; J: TRBJ2-7; CDR3: CASSYGETYEQYF; DNA: TGTGCCAGCAGTTACGGGGAAACCTACGAGCAGTACTTC
D: NA; size: NA; V: TRBV9; J: TRBJ2-7; CDR3: CASSVVADSSYEQYF; DNA: TGTGCCAGCAGCGTAGTGGCAGACAGTTCCTACGAGCAGTACTTC
D: TRBD2; size: NA; V: TRBV11-2; J: TRBJ2-1; CDR3: CASKNVAGSNNEQFF; DNA: TGTGCCAGCAAAAACGTAGCGGGTTCTAACAATGAGCAGTTCTTC
D: NA; size: NA; V: TRBV7-9; J: TRBJ1-4; CDR3: CASSLQGALEKLFF; DNA: TGTGCCAGCAGCTTACAAGGGGCTTTGGAAAAACTGTTTTTT